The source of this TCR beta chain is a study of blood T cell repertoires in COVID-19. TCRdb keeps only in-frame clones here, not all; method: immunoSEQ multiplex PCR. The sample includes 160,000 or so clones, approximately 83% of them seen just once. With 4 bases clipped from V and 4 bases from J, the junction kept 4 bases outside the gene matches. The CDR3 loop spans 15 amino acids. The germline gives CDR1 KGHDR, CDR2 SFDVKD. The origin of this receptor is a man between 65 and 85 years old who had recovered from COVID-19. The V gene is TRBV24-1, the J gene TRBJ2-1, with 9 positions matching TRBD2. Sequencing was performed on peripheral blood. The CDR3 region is CATSEALAGYNEQFF. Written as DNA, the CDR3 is TGTGCCACCAGTGAGGCTCTAGCGGGGTACAATGAGCAGTTCTTC.